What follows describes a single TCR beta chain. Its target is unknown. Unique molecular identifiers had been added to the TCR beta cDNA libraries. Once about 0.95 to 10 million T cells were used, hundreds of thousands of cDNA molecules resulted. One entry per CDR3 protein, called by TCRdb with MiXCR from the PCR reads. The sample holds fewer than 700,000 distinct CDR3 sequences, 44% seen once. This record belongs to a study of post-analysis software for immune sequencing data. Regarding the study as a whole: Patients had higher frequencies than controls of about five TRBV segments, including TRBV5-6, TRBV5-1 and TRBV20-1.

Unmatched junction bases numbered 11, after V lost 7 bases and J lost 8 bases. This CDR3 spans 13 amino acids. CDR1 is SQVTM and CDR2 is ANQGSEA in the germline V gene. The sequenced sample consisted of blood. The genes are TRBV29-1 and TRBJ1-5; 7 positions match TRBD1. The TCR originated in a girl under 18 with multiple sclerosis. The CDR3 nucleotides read TGCAGCGCCTCTGGGGGACAGTGGGAGCCCCAGCATTTT. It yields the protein CSASGGQWEPQHF.